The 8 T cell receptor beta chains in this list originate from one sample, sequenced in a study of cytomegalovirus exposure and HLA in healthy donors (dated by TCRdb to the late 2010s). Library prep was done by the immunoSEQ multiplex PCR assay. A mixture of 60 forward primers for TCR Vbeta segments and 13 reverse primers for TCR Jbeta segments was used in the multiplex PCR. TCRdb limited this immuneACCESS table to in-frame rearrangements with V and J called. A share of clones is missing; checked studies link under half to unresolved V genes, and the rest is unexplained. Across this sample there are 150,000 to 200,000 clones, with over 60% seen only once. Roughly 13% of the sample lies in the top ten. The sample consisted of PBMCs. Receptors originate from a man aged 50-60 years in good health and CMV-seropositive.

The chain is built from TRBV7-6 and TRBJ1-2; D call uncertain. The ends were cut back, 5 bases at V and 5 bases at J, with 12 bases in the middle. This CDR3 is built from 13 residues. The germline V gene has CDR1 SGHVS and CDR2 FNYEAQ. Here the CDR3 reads CASSAGGVYGYTF. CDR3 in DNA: TGTGCCAGCAGCGCCGGAGGTGTTTATGGCTACACCTTC.

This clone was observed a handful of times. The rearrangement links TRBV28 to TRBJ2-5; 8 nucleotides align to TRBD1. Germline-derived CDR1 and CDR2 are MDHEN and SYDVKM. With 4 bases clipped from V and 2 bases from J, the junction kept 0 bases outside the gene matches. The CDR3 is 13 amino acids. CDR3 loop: CASSYRGQETQYF. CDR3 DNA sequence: TGTGCCAGCAGTTACAGGGGGCAAGAGACCCAGTACTTC. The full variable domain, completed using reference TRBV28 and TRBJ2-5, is DVKVTQSSRYLVKRTGEKVFLECVQDMDHENMFWYRQDPGLGLRLIYFSYDVKMKEKGDIPEGYSVSREKKERFSLILESASTNQTSMYLCASSYRGQETQYFGPGTRLLVL.

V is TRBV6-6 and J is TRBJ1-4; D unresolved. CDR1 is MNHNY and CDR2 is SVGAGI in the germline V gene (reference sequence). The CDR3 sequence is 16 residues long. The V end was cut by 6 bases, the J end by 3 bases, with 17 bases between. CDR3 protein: CASRAPWEGANEKLFF. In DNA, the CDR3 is TGTGCCAGCAGAGCACCCTGGGAGGGTGCTAATGAAAAACTGTTTTTT.

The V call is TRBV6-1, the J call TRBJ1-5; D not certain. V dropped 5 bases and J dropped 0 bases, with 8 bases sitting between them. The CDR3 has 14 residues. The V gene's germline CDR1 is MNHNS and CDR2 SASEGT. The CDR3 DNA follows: TGTGCCAGCAGTCGAGTATTTAGCAATCAGCCCCAGCATTTT. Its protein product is CASSRVFSNQPQHF.

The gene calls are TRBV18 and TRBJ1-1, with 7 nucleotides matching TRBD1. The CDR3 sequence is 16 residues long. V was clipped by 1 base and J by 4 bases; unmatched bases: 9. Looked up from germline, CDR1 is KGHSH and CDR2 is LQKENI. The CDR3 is CASSPLDRALVTEAFF. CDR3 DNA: TGTGCCAGCTCACCACTCGACAGGGCGTTAGTCACTGAAGCTTTCTTT.

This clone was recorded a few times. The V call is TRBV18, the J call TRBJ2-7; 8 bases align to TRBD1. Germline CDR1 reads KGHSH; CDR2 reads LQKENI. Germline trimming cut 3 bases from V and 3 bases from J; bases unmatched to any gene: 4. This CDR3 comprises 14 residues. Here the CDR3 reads CASSPQTGDYEQYV. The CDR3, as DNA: TGTGCCAGCTCACCTCAGACAGGGGACTACGAGCAGTACGTC.

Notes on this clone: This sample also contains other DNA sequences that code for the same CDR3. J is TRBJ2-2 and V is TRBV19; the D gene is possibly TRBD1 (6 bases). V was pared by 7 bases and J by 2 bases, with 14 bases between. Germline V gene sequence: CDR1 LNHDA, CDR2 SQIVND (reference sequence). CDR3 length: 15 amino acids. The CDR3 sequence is CASTPGQLNTGELFF. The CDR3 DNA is TGTGCCAGTACACCGGGACAACTAAACACCGGGGAGCTGTTTTTT.

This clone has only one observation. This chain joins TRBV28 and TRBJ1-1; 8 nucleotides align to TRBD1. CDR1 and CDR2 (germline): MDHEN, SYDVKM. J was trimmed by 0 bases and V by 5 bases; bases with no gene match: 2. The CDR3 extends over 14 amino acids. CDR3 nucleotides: TGTGCCAGCAGTCGACAGGGGATGAACACTGAAGCTTTCTTT. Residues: CASSRQGMNTEAFF.